This T cell receptor (beta chain) was sequenced in a study of blood T cell repertoires in COVID-19. Study-wide background: In each case, the material was cDNA or gDNA derived from T cells, B-cell-depleted T cells, or PBMCs.

The assay was immunoSEQ multiplex PCR, and TCRdb's table has in-frame clones only and misses some. This sample has about 130,000 clones, with around 86% found just once. Germline-derived CDR1 and CDR2 are MNHEY and SVGAGI. The CDR3 extends over 14 amino acids. V shed 7 bases and J 7 bases; nucleotides not matched to a gene: 8. Sequencing was carried out using peripheral blood. The source of this sequence is a woman in her seventies with COVID-19, enrolled during active disease. The chain is built from TRBV6-5 and TRBJ1-5; 9 nucleotides align to TRBD1. CDR3 in DNA: TGTGCCAGCACCCGGGACAGGGTAAGACAGCCCCAGCATTTT. Amino acids: CASTRDRVRQPQHF.